The rows below give T cell receptor beta chains drawn from one sample of a study of blood T cell repertoires in COVID-19. The assay was immunoSEQ multiplex PCR, and TCRdb's table has in-frame clones only and misses some. The table shows around 250,000 clones, with about 90% occurring only once. Sequencing used peripheral blood. These receptors originate from a man between 60 and 70 years old with acute or convalescent COVID-19. The CDR3 runs from the conserved cysteine through the conserved F or W. The D gene is left open where the match is weak. Part of the rows lack a size; the others show once, few, many or a class for expanded clones.

NA TRBJ2-3 TRBV27 TRBD2 CASSSYSGSDTQYF TGTGCCAGCAGTTCTTATAGCGGGAGCGATACGCAGTATTTT
NA TRBJ1-2 TRBV11-3 NA CASSLARTAQANYGYTF TGTGCCAGCAGCTTAGCCCGGACAGCGCAGGCGAACTATGGCTACACCTTC
NA TRBJ1-1 TRBV18 NA CASSPQGLDTEAFF TGTGCCAGCTCACCTCAGGGACTTGACACTGAAGCTTTCTTT
NA TRBJ1-3 TRBV5-1 NA CASSLTGLGNTIYF TGCGCCAGCAGCTTGACAGGCTTGGGAAACACCATATATTTT
NA TRBJ2-1 TRBV24-1 TRBD2 CATSDFGVGTSADNEQFF TGTGCCACCAGTGATTTCGGTGTAGGGACTAGCGCTGACAATGAGCAGTTCTTC
few TRBJ2-5 TRBV23-1 NA CASSLPQGFGGETQYF TGCGCCAGCAGCCTCCCCCAGGGTTTTGGGGGGGAGACCCAGTACTTC
NA TRBJ1-2 TRBV30 TRBD1 CAWGTVYGYTF TGTGCCTGGGGGACAGTCTATGGCTACACCTTC
NA TRBJ2-7 TRBV6-5 TRBD2 CASSYPGGRSYEQYF TGTGCCAGCAGTTACCCCGGGGGGAGGTCCTACGAGCAGTACTTC
NA TRBJ1-1 TRBV23-1 NA CASSQSGLRQKAFF TGCGCCAGCAGTCAATCGGGGCTTCGGCAGAAAGCTTTCTTT
NA TRBJ2-5 TRBV7-8 NA CASSRDSQRRETQYF TGTGCCAGCAGCCGAGACAGCCAAAGGAGGGAGACCCAGTACTTC
few TRBJ2-2 TRBV11-2 TRBD1 CASSLQGAGTGELFF TGTGCCAGCAGCTTACAGGGGGCCGGAACCGGGGAGCTGTTTTTT
once TRBJ2-7 TRBV18 NA CASSPTGTQNLGEQYF TGTGCCAGCTCACCGACCGGGACACAGAATTTGGGCGAGCAGTACTTC
NA TRBJ2-1 TRBV6-6 NA CASSSEQDYSYNEQFF TGTGCCAGCAGTTCGGAACAGGACTACTCCTACAATGAGCAGTTCTTC
NA TRBJ2-2 TRBV18 NA CASSPLTANTGELFF TGTGCCAGCTCACCACTGACAGCTAACACCGGGGAGCTGTTTTTT
NA TRBJ1-4 TRBV27 NA CASTGDGEKLFF TGTGCCAGCACCGGGGATGGTGAAAAACTGTTTTTT
NA TRBJ1-4 TRBV4-1 NA CASSRTGSANEKLFF TGCGCCAGCAGCCGCACAGGCTCTGCTAATGAAAAACTGTTTTTT
NA TRBJ1-4 TRBV11-2 NA CASSLPGGHEKLFF TGTGCCAGCAGCTTACCCGGGGGTCATGAAAAACTGTTTTTT
NA TRBJ2-2 TRBV7-3 NA CASSAGLAGRTGELFF TGTGCCAGCAGCGCCGGGTTGGCAGGGCGCACCGGGGAGCTGTTTTTT
NA TRBJ2-1 TRBV7-6 TRBD2 CASSLVSSGRAGNEQFF TGTGCCAGCAGCTTAGTGAGTAGCGGGAGGGCCGGCAATGAGCAGTTCTTC
once TRBJ2-1 TRBV19 TRBD2 CASIPEAGGTYNEQFF TGTGCCAGTATCCCAGAGGCGGGAGGAACCTACAATGAGCAGTTCTTC
NA TRBJ1-4 TRBV19 TRBD1 CASRQGATGEKLFF TGTGCCAGCAGGCAGGGGGCGACGGGTGAAAAACTGTTTTTT
many TRBJ1-3 TRBV30 NA CAWKRSGNTIYF TGTGCCTGGAAGCGCTCTGGAAACACCATATATTTT
few TRBJ2-7 TRBV5-4 NA CASSLDGYEQYF TGTGCCAGCAGCTTGGACGGTTACGAGCAGTACTTC
NA TRBJ2-1 TRBV11-2 NA CASSTRGALYNEQFF TGTGCCAGCAGCACGCGCGGGGCCTTGTACAATGAGCAGTTCTTC
NA TRBJ2-7 TRBV5-1 TRBD1 CASSLGTDFSYEQYF TGCGCCAGCAGCTTAGGGACAGATTTCTCCTACGAGCAGTACTTC
NA TRBJ2-7 TRBV7-2 TRBD2 CASSTRLAGDPYEQYF TGTGCCAGCAGCACCCGACTAGCGGGAGATCCCTACGAGCAGTACTTC
NA TRBJ1-1 TRBV9 TRBD1 CASSVGTGGFGTEAFF TGTGCCAGCAGCGTAGGGACAGGGGGCTTTGGCACTGAAGCTTTCTTT
NA TRBJ2-2 TRBV28 NA CASSSILEGLITGELFF TGTGCCAGCAGTTCTATTTTAGAGGGACTGATCACCGGGGAGCTGTTTTTT
NA TRBJ2-5 TRBV2 TRBD2 CASKRELGETQYF TGTGCCAGCAAGCGGGAGCTGGGGGAGACCCAGTACTTC
NA TRBJ2-1 TRBV5-4 TRBD1 CASSLRQGFSNEQFF TGTGCCAGCAGCTTGCGACAGGGGTTTAGCAATGAGCAGTTCTTC
once TRBJ2-7 TRBV5-1 TRBD1 CASSWTRDRTYEQYF TGCGCCAGCAGCTGGACCCGGGACAGGACTTACGAGCAGTACTTC
NA TRBJ2-7 TRBV30 TRBD1 CAWSLGGQIYEQYF TGTGCCTGGAGCCTAGGGGGACAGATCTACGAGCAGTACTTC
NA TRBJ1-1 TRBV13 TRBD1 CASSPFPTGGLDTEAFF TGTGCCAGCAGCCCCTTCCCCACAGGGGGCTTAGACACTGAAGCTTTCTTT
NA TRBJ1-2 TRBV30 NA CACNRALDGYTF TGTGCCTGCAACAGGGCCCTGGATGGCTACACCTTC
once TRBJ1-1 TRBV18 NA CASSPRHVGGEVTEAFF TGTGCCAGCTCTCCAAGACATGTAGGGGGGGAAGTCACTGAAGCTTTCTTT
NA TRBJ2-3 TRBV2 TRBD2 CASSELAGRLDTQYF TGTGCCAGCAGTGAACTAGCGGGAAGACTAGATACGCAGTATTTT